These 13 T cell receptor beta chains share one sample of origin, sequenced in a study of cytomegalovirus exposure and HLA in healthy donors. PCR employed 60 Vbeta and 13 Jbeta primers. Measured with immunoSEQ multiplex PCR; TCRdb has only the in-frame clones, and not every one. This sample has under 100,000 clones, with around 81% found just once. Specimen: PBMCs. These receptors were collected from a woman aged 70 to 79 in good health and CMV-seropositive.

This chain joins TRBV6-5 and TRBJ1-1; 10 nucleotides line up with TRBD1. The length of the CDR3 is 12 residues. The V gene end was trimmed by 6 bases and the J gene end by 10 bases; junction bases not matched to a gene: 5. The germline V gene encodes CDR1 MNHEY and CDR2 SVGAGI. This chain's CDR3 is CASSDRGLLAFF. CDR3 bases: TGTGCCAGCAGCGACAGGGGGCTGTTAGCTTTCTTT.

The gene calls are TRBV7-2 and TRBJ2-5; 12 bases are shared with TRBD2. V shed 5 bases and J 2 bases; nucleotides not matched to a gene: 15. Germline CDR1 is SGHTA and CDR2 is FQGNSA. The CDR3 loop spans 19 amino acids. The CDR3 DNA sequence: TGTGCCAGCAGCCGAGTGGAGTACCGGACTAGCGGGACTCAAGAGACCCAGTACTTC. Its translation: CASSRVEYRTSGTQETQYF.

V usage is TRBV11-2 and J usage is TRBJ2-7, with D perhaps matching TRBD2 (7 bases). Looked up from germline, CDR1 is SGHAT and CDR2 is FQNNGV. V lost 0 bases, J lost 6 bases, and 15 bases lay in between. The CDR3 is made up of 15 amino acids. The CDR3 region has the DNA TGTGCCAGCAGCTTAGATGGTGGGGGGGCGGCCGAGCAGTACTTC. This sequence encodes CASSLDGGGAAEQYF.

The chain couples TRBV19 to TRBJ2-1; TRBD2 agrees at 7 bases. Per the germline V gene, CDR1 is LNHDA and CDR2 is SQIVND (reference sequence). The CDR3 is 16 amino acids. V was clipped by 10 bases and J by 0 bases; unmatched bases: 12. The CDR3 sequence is CATSGDHQSSYNEQFF. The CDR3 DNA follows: TGTGCCACCAGCGGGGACCACCAAAGCTCCTACAATGAGCAGTTCTTC.

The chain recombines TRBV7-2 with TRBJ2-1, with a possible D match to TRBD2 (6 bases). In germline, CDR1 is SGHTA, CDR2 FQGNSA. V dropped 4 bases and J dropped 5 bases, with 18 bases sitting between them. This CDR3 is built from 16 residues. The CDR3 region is CASSSPGLGVHNEQFF. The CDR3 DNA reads TGTGCCAGCAGCTCACCGGGACTGGGGGTTCACAATGAGCAGTTCTTC.

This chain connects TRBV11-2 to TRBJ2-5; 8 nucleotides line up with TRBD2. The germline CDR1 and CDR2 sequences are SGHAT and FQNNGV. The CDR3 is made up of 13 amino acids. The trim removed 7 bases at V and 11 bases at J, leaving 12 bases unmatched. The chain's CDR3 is CASTSTGGNEQYF. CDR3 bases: TGTGCCAGCACCTCGACGGGGGGGAATGAGCAGTACTTC.

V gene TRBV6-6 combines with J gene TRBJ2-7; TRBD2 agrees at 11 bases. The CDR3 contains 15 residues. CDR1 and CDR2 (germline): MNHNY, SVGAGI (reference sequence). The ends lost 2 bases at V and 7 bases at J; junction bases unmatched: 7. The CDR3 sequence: CASSYQLVAGGEQYF. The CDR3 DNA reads TGTGCCAGCAGTTACCAGTTGGTAGCGGGAGGGGAGCAGTACTTC.

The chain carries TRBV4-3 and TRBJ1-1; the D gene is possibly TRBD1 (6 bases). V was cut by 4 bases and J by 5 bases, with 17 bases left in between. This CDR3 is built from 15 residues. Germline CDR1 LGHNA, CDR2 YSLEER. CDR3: CASSPPGASGTEAFF. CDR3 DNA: TGCGCCAGCAGCCCCCCGGGGGCTAGCGGTACTGAAGCTTTCTTT.

CDR3 amino acids: CVHQGSTGELFF. The DNA for the CDR3 is TGTGTCCACCAGGGAAGCACCGGGGAGCTGTTTTTT. The chain uses TRBV28 and TRBJ2-2; D is possibly TRBD1 (5 bases). Germline V gives CDR1 MDHEN, CDR2 SYDVKM. This CDR3 has 12 amino acids. The entire variable domain, with the rest obtained from reference TRBV28 and TRBJ2-2, is as follows: DVKVTQSSRYLVKRTGEKVFLECVQDMDHENMFWYRQDPGLGLRLIYFSYDVKMKEKGDIPEGYSVSREKKERFSLILESASTNQTSMYLCVHQGSTGELFFGEGSRLTVL.

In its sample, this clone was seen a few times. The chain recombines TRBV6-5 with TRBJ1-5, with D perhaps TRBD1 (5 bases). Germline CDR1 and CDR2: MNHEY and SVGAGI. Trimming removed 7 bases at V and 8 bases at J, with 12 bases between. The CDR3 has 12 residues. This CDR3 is CASTPGVEPQHF. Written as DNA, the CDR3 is TGTGCCAGCACCCCGGGGGTGGAGCCCCAGCATTTT.

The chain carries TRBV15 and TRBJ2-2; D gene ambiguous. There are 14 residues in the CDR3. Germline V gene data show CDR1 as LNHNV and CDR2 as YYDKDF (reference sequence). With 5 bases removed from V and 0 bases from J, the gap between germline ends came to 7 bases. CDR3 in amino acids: CATSSLANTGELFF. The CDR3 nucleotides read TGTGCCACCAGCTCCTTAGCGAACACCGGGGAGCTGTTTTTT.

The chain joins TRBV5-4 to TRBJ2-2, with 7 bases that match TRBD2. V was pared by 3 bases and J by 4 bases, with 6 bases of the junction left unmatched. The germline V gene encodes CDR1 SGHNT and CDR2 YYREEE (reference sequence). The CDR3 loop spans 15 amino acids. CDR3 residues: CASSSPGRGTGELFF. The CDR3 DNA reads TGTGCCAGCAGCTCCCCAGGGAGGGGCACCGGGGAGCTGTTTTTT.

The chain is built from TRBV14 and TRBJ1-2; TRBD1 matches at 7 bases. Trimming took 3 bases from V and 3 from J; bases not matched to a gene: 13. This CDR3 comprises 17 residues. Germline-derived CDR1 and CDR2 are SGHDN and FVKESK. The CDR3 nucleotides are TGTGCCAGCAGCCATTCCCGGTTGGGGACAGCCTACTATGGCTACACCTTC. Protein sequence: CASSHSRLGTAYYGYTF.